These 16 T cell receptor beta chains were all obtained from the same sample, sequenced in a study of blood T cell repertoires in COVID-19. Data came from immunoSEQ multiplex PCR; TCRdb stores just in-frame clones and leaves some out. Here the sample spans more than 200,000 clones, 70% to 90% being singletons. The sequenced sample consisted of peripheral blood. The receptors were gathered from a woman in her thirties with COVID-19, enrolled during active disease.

The CDR3 loop reads CASSEQQETQYF. DNA of the CDR3: TGTGCCAGTAGTGAACAGCAAGAGACCCAGTACTTC. The V and J genes are TRBV19 and TRBJ2-5; D gene ambiguous. The CDR3 is made up of 12 amino acids. The V end lost 5 bases, the J end lost 2 bases, and 6 bases lay between the germline ends. Germline CDR1 is LNHDA and CDR2 is SQIVND (reference sequence).

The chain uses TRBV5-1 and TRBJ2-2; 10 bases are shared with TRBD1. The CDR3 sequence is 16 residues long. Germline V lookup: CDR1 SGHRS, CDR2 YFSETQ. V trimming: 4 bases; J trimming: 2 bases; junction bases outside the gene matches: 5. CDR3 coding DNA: TGCGCCAGCAGCCCCCGGACAGGGGGAAACACCGGGGAGCTGTTTTTT. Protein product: CASSPRTGGNTGELFF.

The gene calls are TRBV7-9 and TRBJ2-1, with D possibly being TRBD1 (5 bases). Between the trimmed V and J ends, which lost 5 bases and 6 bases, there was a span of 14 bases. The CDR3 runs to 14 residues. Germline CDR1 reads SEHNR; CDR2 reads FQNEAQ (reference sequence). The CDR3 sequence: CASSLEVQGNEQFF. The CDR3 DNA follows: TGTGCCAGCAGCCTCGAAGTCCAGGGCAATGAGCAGTTCTTC.

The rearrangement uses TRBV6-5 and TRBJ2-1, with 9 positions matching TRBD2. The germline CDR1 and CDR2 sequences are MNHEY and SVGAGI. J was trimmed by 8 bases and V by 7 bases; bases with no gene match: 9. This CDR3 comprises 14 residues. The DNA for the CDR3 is TGTGCCAGCAAAACCCTAGCGGGAATCGATGAGCAGTTCTTC. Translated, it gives CASKTLAGIDEQFF.

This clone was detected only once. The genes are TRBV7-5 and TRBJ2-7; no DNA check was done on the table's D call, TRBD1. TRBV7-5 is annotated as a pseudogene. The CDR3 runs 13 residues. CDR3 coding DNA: TGTGCCACCATTATAGGACAGGGGGGCGAGCAGTACGTC. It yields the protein CATIIGQGGEQYV.

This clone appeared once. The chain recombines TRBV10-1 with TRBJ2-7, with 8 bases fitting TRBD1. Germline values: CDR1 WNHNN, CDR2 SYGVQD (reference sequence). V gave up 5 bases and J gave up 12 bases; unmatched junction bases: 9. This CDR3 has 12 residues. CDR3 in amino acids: CASSSTDRGLYF. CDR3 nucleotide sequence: TGCGCCAGCAGTTCTACTGACAGGGGTCTGTACTTC.

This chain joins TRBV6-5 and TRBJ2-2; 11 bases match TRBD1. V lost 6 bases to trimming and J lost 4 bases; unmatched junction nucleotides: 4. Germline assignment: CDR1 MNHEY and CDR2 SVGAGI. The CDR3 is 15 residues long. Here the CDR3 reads CASRGQGAGTGELFF. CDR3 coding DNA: TGTGCCAGCAGAGGACAGGGGGCGGGCACCGGGGAGCTGTTTTTT.

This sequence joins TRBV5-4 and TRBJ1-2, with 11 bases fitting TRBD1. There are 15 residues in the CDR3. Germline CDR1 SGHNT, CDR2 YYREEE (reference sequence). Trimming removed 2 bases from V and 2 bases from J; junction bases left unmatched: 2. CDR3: CASSFGTGGNYGYTF. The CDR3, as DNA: TGTGCCAGCAGCTTCGGGACAGGGGGGAACTATGGCTACACCTTC.

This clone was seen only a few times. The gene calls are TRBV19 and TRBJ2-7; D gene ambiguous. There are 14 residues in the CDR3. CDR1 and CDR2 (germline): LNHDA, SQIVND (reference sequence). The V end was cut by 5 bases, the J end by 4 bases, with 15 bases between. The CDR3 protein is CASSPQIARYEQYF. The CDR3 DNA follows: TGTGCCAGTAGTCCCCAGATAGCACGTTACGAGCAGTACTTC.

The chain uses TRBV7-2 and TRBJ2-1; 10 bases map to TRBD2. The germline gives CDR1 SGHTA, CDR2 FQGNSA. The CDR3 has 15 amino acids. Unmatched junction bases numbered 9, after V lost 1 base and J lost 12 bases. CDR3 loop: CASSLEASGGQGQFF. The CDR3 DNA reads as TGTGCCAGCAGCTTAGAGGCTAGCGGGGGCCAGGGGCAGTTCTTC.

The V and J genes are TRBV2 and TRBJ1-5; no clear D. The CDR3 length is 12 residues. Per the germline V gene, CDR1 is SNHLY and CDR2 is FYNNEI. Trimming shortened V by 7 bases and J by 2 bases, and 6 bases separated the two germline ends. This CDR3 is CASNSRNQPQHF. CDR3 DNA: TGTGCCAGCAACTCCCGCAATCAGCCCCAGCATTTT.

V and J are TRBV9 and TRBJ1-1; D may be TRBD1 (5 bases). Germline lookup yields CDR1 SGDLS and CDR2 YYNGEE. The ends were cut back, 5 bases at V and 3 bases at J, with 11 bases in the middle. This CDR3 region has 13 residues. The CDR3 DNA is TGTGCCAGCAGGAACGGCAGGGACACTGAAGCTTTCTTT. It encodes CASRNGRDTEAFF.

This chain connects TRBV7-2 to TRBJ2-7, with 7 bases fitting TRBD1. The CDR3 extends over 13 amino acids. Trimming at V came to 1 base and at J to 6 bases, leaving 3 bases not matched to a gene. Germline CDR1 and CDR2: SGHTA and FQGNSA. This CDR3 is CASSLDRGREQYV. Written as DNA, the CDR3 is TGTGCCAGCAGCTTAGACAGGGGTCGCGAGCAGTACGTC.

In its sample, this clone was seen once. The CDR3 nucleotides read TGTGCCAGCAGCTTAGAGGGGCGGCGGGGTGAAAAACTGTTTTTT. Translating it yields CASSLEGRRGEKLFF. J is TRBJ1-4 and V is TRBV7-6, with D tentatively TRBD1 (5 bases). CDR1 is SGHVS, CDR2 FNYEAQ, per germline. Trimming removed 1 base from V and 7 bases from J, with 13 bases in between. The CDR3 consists of 15 residues.

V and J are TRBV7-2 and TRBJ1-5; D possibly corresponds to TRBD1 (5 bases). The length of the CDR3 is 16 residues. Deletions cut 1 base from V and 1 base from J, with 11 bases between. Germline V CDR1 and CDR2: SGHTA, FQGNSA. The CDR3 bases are TGTGCCAGCAGCTTAGGGTTGCAGGGCAGCAATCAGCCCCAGCATTTT. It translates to CASSLGLQGSNQPQHF.

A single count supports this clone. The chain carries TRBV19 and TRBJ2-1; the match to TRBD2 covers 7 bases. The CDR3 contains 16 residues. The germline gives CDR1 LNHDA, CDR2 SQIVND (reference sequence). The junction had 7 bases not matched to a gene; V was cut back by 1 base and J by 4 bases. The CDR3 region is CASSIAPMGGYNEQFF. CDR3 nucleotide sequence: TGTGCCAGTAGTATAGCTCCGATGGGGGGGTACAATGAGCAGTTCTTC.